The source of this T cell receptor (beta chain) is a study of cytomegalovirus exposure and HLA in healthy donors (dated by TCRdb to about 2017). Regarding the study in general: In an earlier analysis of under 750 of the donors, approximately 260 Gb of sequence data and 117 million unique TCR beta sequences from about 179 million T cells were reported. An early release that covered about 600 HLA-typed donors contained about 300 gigabases of sequencing data and 80 million or so unique TCR sequences. Among the roughly 390 genotyped donors, approximately 77% belonged to the genetic ancestry cluster associated with self-reported Caucasian donors. The study aimed to test whether signatures of past pathogen exposure could be identified by cataloging public T cell receptors. The T cell repertoires of several hundred subjects were profiled by immunosequencing and related to cytomegalovirus serostatus. Besides the first cohort of approximately 670 subjects, a separate validation cohort made up of 120 different subjects was used. To predict cytomegalovirus infection status, the study combined high-throughput TCR immunosequencing, statistical association of individual TCRs with disease status, and machine learning. A later analysis re-analyzed previously published TCR beta repertoires from roughly 630 donors and added high-resolution HLA genotyping to study TCR occurrence patterns. The later analysis used no new phenotypic data to find candidate immune exposures, relying instead on TCR beta sequences and their occurrence across donors. In an earlier analysis of more than 550 of the donors, high-throughput TCR beta sequencing was used to judge whether each TCR beta V gene segment behaved as functional or pseudogenic. Alongside the repertoire data, information on donor age, sex, ethnicity and CMV serostatus was compiled. A later genetic analysis used genome-wide SNP genotypes for 398 of the 666 donors, treating that subset as a discovery cohort. All discovery cohort repertoires had been generated on a single sequencing platform. HLA typing covered class I and class II loci at four-digit resolution. Typing coverage differed by locus: A, B, C, DRB1 and DQB1 were typed in about 620-640 donors, DQA1 in 522, DPA1 in over 600, and DPB1 in just under 490. A few DR-DQ haplotypes were treated as single units for association and clustering because of strong linkage in the cohort. On average, roughly 200,000 unique TCR beta nucleotide sequences were sequenced per donor among fewer than 500 genotyped donors of the cohort, with roughly 18% of those sequences being non-productive.

With respect to this clone: Its cognate antigen has yet to be identified. No quality values exist for individual bases; no much larger clone is one base distant.

The CDR3 contains 13 residues, cysteine and phenylalanine counted. Just the 39-base CDR3 DNA is kept, in frame starting at base 1. The junction shows trimming of 6 bases on V and 4 bases on J, plus 13 bases between the germline ends. The germline V gene yields MNHNS for CDR1 and SASEGT for CDR2. On the study overall, not on this receptor specifically: This cohort had only TCR beta chains sequenced, and the lack of alpha or paired-chain data limited which features could be detected. An earlier analysis of several hundred of the donors showed that most TCR beta V segments appeared in productive rearrangements either about 87% or about 30% of the time, which broadly matched IMGT annotations. In a later genetic analysis, fewer N-insertions in productive TCRs were reported among donors in an Asian-associated ancestry cluster than the roughly 700-donor mean. A later analysis associated 16,951 TCR beta sequences with specific HLA alleles at a false discovery rate of 0.05. Sequencing depth was assumed to be roughly uniform across donors in the presence/absence analyses, though that assumption may not hold. Across donors, most TCR sequences were observed very rarely, whereas some public TCRs were present in many individuals. Linkage disequilibrium might explain the correlated functional status among segregating V segments, but an unknown experimental factor could not be excluded. Strong co-occurrence of HLA alleles, especially DR and DQ, made assigning TCR associations to individual alleles difficult. In a later analysis, several top co-occurrence clusters were reported to appear linked to parvovirus B19, influenza, CMV and Epstein-Barr virus. Because counts were too low, 15 to 20 rarely observed V segments, including chromosome 9 orphons, were excluded from the earlier analysis of 587 of the donors. It was suggested by the authors that the approach could potentially be generalized to other disease states and immunological phenotypes. In a later analysis, TCR association rates were found to vary across HLA loci, with the most associated TCRs seen for DRB1 alleles and the fewest for HLA-C alleles. A later analysis found that most CMV-associated TCR beta chains appeared HLA-restricted, with HLA associations seemingly driven largely by CMV exposure. Immune exposure information for the cohort was limited to CMV serostatus. A further reported finding was that TCR beta sequences accurately predicted the HLA-A and HLA-B alleles for most subjects in the first cohort. HLA typing was unavailable for some donors at each locus, so association tests used only the typed subset. The classifier was reported to diagnose cytomegalovirus status with high specificity and sensitivity in both the original cohort and the validation cohort. In vitro tests confirmed that a few of the cytomegalovirus-associated TCR beta chains recognize cytomegalovirus antigens. An association between a missense DCLRE1C variant and V-gene and J-gene trimming of TCR beta chains was found in a later genetic analysis and replicated in an independent cohort. A cluster of highly shared sequence variants was judged likely to represent a technical artifact of the sequencing pipeline. A later analysis found that HLA-associated TCR beta chains were more clonally expanded and had lower generation probabilities than equally common non-associated chains. In the study, some 160 TCR beta chains were listed as associated with cytomegalovirus. The 87-base-pair reads could not distinguish some IMGT-functional V segments, including TRBV6-2 and TRBV6-3, so those segments were excluded.

The protocol used for the library was the immunoSEQ multiplex PCR assay. The multiplex PCR relied on a mix of 60 forward primers for TCR Vbeta segments and 13 reverse primers for TCR Jbeta segments. The CDR3 region of rearranged TCR beta genes was amplified from genomic DNA by a multiplex PCR assay. The Illumina HiSeq System was used to sequence the amplified TCR beta libraries as 87-base-pair reads. As for the original processing: A later analysis tallied some 79 million unique TCR beta chains across the 650 to 750 repertoires, and around 12 million of those chains were shared by two or more donors. A nearest-neighbor algorithm error-corrected the raw reads and collapsed the reads into unique sequences, merging closely related sequences to remove PCR and sequencing errors. CDR3 sequences were aligned to IMGT reference sequences to assign V, D and J gene segments. For a sequence to be retained, a match of at least six nucleotides to both a V gene segment and a J gene segment was required. Rearrangements were called productive when the CDR3 lacked stop codons and stayed in frame with V and J; all others were non-productive. CDR3 was defined by IMGT convention, running from the second conserved V-encoded cysteine to the conserved J-encoded phenylalanine. The earlier analysis of about 500 of the donors excluded sequences that lacked an unambiguous match to a single V gene segment. In an earlier analysis of 450 to 700 of the donors, V segments were called functional above 56.7% productive rearrangements and were called segregating when the between-donor standard deviation exceeded 5%. To diagnose cytomegalovirus status from the catalog of TCR beta chain sequences, a statistical classification framework was built. V and J gene assignment, in a later analysis, came from comparing TCR nucleotide sequences with IMGT/GENE-DB human TR gene sequences. Using the TCRdist pipeline, a later analysis assigned CDR3 sequences along with most-parsimonious VDJ recombination scenarios. In a later analysis, every TCR beta chain was defined by the combination of its CDR3 amino acid sequence and its V-gene family, and reads without a unique V-gene family were dropped. A later analysis removed roughly 590 highly shared, low-generation-probability nucleotide sequences to deal with suspected cross-contamination and a sequencing artifact. In a later analysis, a clonal expansion index for each public chain was calculated from normalized within-repertoire ranks of inferred template counts. A later analysis computed generation probabilities with a VDJ recombination model fitted to out-of-frame rearrangements, and checked the results against IGoR. In a later analysis, hypergeometric tests were used to score TCR-TCR, TCR-HLA and TCR-CMV co-occurrence, with a repertoire-size bias correction applied to TCR pairs. False discovery rates were estimated in a later analysis by permuting HLA or CMV assignments 20 times. In a later analysis, co-occurring TCRs were grouped with DBSCAN, and TCRdist sequence similarity was added when clustering was performed within HLA-allele-positive subsets. Repertoires with fewer than 30,000 or more than 120,000 public chains were left out of co-occurrence clustering, as were about five repertoires with anomalous nucleotide sharing. Entries here come from immuneACCESS through TCRdb and include only in-frame sequences with V and J called. Some clones fail to appear in such tables; in the studies checked, an unresolved V gene covers under half of the shortfall, and the cause of the remainder is unknown. V and J calls plus clone size are reproduced from that table; the DNA served to infer D and trimming. This sample is represented by roughly 180,000 clones; around a tenth of them were singletons. The ten largest clones add up to 1% to 1.5% of the sample.

In total, about 650 healthy bone marrow donors made up the cohort. At the time of sampling, every cohort member was nominally healthy, though immune exposures that went unrecorded were likely present. The donor was CMV seropositive and was included in the group of 289 seropositive cohort members. Each donor provided a peripheral blood sample, and peripheral blood mononuclear cells were used for TCR beta sequencing. The Qiagen DNeasy Blood Extraction Kit was used to extract genomic DNA from the blood cell samples. Sequencing was done on a sample of PBMCs. The origin of this receptor is a woman in her 30s in good health and CMV-seropositive. The V and J segments used are TRBV6-1 and TRBJ2-7, with the D gene not confidently named. The DNA sequence follows: TGTGCCAGCAGCACCGATGCCCGGTACGAGCAGTACTTC. It specifies CASSTDARYEQYF.